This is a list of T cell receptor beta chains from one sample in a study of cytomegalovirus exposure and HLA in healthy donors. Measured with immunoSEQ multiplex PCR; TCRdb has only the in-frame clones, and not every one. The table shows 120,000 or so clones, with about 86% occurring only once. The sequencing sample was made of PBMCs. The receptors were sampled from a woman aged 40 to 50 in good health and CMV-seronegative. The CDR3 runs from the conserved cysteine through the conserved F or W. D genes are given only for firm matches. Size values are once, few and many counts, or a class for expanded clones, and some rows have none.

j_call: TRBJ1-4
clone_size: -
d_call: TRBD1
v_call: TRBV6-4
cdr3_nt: TGTGCCAGCAGTGAATTACAGGGGGCGGTGGAAAAACTGTTTTTT
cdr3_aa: CASSELQGAVEKLFF

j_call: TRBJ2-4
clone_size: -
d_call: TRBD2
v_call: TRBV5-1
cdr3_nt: TGCGCCAGCAGCTTGGAGTGGGGGGGATATCTCGCCAAAAACATTCAGTACTTC
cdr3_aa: CASSLEWGGYLAKNIQYF

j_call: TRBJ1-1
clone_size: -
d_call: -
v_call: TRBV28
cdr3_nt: TGTACCAGCAGCCGTGTTAACACTGAAGCTTTCTTT
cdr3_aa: CTSSRVNTEAFF

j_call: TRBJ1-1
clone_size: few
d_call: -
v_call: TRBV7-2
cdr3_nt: TGTGCCAGCAGCCCAGGGTGGGCGAACACTGAAGCTTTCTTT
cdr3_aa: CASSPGWANTEAFF

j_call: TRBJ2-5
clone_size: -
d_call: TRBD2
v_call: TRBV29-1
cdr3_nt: TGCACCACCCAACTAGCGGGCCAAAAAGAGACCCAGTACTTC
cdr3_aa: CTTQLAGQKETQYF

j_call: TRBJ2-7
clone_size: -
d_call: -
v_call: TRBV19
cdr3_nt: TGTGCCAGTAGTACCGAGGGTACTTCTCGCTACGAGCAGTACTTC
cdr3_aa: CASSTEGTSRYEQYF

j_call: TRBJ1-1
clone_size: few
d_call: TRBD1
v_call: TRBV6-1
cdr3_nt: TGTGCCATTACTACAGGGGGAATGAACACTGAAGCTTTCTTT
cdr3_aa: CAITTGGMNTEAFF

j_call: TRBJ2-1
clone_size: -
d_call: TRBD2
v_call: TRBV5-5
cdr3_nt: TGTGCCAGCAGTTCTTCTAGCGGGAGTTCCTACAATGAGCAGTTCTTC
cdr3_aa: CASSSSSGSSYNEQFF

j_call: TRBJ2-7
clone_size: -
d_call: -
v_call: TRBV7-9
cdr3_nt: TGTGCCAGCAGCCAGAACGGACAGCCTCATAGCGAGCAGTACTTC
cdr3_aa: CASSQNGQPHSEQYF

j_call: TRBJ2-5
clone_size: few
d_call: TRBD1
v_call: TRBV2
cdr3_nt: TGTGCCAGCACCTACGGTGGTGGGACAGGGGGCGGATGGGAGACCCAGTACTTC
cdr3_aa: CASTYGGGTGGGWETQYF

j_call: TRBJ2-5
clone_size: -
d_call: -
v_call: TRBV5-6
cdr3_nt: TGTGCCAGCAGCTTATCGCTTGGCGAGACCCAGTACTTC
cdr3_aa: CASSLSLGETQYF

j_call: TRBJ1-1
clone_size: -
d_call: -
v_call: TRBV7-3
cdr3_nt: TGTGCCAGCAGCGGGGTCGGGGGGATGGTCACTGAAGCTTTCTTT
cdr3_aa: CASSGVGGMVTEAFF

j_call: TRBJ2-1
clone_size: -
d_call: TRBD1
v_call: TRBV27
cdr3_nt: TGTGCCAGCAGGAACCCGGGACAGGGCACGTATGAGCAGTTCTTC
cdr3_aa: CASRNPGQGTYEQFF

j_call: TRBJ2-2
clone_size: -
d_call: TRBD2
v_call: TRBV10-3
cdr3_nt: TGTGCCATCAGTGAGTCGGGTCCTAGCGGAGGCACCGGGGAGCTGTTTTTT
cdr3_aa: CAISESGPSGGTGELFF

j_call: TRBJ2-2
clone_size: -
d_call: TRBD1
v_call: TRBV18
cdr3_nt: TGTGCCAGCTCACCAACTTCGGACAGGGCGGGCGGCGGGGAGCTGTTTTTT
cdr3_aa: CASSPTSDRAGGGELFF

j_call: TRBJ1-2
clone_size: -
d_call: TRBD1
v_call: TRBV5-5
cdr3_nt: TGTGCCAGCAGCCCACAGGGGGACTATGGCTACACCTTC
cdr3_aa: CASSPQGDYGYTF

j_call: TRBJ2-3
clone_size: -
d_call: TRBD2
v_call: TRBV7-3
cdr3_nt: TGTGCCAGCAGCTTAGCGCGGGGGGGCACAGATACGCAGTATTTT
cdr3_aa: CASSLARGGTDTQYF

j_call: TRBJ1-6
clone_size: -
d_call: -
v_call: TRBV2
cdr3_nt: TGTGCCAGCAGTGGACGTGTTGGGCCACAACCCCTCCACTTT
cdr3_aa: CASSGRVGPQPLHF

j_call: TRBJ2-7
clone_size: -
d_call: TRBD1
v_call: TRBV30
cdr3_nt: TGTGCCTGCGGGACAGGGTGGGAGCAGTACTTC
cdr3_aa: CACGTGWEQYF

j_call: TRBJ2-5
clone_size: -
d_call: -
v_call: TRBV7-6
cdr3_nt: -
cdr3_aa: CASSFGPGQETQYF

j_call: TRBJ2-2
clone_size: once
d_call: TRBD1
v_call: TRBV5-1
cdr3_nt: TGCGCCAGCAGCCCGGACAGGGTCGGCGGGGAGCTGTTTTTT
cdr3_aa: CASSPDRVGGELFF

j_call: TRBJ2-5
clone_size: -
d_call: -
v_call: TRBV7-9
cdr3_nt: TGTGCCAGCAGCCATCAGGGGCAGGCAGTGAACCAAGAGACCCAGTACTTC
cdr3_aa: CASSHQGQAVNQETQYF

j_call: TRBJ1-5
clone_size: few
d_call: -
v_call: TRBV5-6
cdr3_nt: TGTGCCAGCAGCTTGGCCCGTAAGAGTCAGCCCCAGCATTTT
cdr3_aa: CASSLARKSQPQHF

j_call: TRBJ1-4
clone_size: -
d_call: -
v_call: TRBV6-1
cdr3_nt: TGTGCCAGCATCGACGGGGGTCGGGGGAATGAAAAACTGTTTTTT
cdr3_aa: CASIDGGRGNEKLFF

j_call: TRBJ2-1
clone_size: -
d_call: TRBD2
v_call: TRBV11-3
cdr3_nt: TGTGCCAGCAGCTTAGTAAGCGGGGGGGGGTACAATGAGCAGTTCTTC
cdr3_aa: CASSLVSGGGYNEQFF

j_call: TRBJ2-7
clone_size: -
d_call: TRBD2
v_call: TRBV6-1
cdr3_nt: TGTGCCAGCAGTGAAGGGCTCGTGACTAGCAAATACTTC
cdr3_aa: CASSEGLVTSKYF

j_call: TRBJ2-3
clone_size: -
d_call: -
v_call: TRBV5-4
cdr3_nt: TGTGCCAGCAGCTGGGGCGAGAGGGATACGCAGTATTTT
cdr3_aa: CASSWGERDTQYF

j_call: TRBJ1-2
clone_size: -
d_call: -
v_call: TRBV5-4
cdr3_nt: TGTGCCAGCAGCTTTGATGGGGCGGGCTACACCTTC
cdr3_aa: CASSFDGAGYTF

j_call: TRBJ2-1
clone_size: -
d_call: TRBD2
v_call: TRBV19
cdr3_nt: TGTGCCAGTAGTCTTTCGGGACTAGCGTACCCTTACAATGAGCAGTTCTTC
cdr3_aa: CASSLSGLAYPYNEQFF

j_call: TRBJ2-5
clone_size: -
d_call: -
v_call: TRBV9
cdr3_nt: TGTGCCAGCAGCGTAGCTACAAGTGGGGCTGGGCAAGAGACCCAGTACTTC
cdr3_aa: CASSVATSGAGQETQYF

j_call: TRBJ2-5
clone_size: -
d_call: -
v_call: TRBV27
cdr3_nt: TGTGCCAGCTCCCAGACTGCGTCGGGTGAGACCCAGTACTTC
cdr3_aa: CASSQTASGETQYF

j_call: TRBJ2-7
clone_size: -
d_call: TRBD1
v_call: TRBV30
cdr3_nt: TGTGCCTTAGGGACAGAGTACGAGCAGTACTTC
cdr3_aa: CALGTEYEQYF

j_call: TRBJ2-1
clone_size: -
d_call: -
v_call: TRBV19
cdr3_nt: TGTGCCAGTAGTATGACTAGATATAGGGACAATGAGCAGTTCTTC
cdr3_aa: CASSMTRYRDNEQFF

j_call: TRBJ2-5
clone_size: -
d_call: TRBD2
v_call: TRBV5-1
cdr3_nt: TGCGCCAGCAGCTTGCAACTAGCGGGCTTACAAGAGACCCAGTACTTC
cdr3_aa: CASSLQLAGLQETQYF

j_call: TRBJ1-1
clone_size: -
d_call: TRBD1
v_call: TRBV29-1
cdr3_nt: TGCAGTGGGACAGCGAACACTGAAGCTTTCTTT
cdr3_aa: CSGTANTEAFF

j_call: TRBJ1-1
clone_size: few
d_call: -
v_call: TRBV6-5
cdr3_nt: TGTGCCAGCAGTTATATGAACACTGAAGCTTTCTTT
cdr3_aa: CASSYMNTEAFF

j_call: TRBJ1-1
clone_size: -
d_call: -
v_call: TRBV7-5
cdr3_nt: TGTGCCAGAAGCTTTGACAGCCGCCTACGGCAGATCACTGAAGCTTTCTTT
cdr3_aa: CARSFDSRLRQITEAFF

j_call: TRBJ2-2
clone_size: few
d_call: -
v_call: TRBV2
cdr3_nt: TGTGCCAGCAGTGAATATGGACTACCGAACACCGGGGAGCTGTTTTTT
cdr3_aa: CASSEYGLPNTGELFF

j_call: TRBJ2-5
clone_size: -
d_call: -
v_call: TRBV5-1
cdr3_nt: TGCGCCAGCAGCCCGGGTAGGGGGTACCAAGAGACCCAGTACTTC
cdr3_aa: CASSPGRGYQETQYF

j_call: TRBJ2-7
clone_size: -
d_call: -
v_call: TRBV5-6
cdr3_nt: TGTGCCAGCACCAGGGGCCTTTTCTCCTACGAGCAGTACTTC
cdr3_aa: CASTRGLFSYEQYF

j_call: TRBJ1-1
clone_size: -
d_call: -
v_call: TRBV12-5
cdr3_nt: TGTGCTAGTGGCCCCATGGGGGGGGGTGAAGCTTTCTTT
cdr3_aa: CASGPMGGGEAFF

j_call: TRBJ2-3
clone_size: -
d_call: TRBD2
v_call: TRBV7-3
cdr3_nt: TGTGCCAGCAGCGTGAATAGCGGGGGGGCCGCAGATACGCAGTATTTT
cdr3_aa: CASSVNSGGAADTQYF

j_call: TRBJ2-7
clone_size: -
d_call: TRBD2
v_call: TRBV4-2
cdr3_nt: TGTGCCAGCAGCCAAGATGTGCTAGCGGGCCCCTCCGGGGGGGAGCAGTACTTC
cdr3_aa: CASSQDVLAGPSGGEQYF

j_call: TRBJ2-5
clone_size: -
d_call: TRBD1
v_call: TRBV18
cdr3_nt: TGTGCCAGCTCACCGGACAGGGAATGGGAGACCCAGTACTTC
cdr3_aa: CASSPDREWETQYF

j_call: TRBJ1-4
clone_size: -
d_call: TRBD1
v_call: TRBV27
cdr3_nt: TGTGCCAGCAGACCTACAGGGACAGGTAGAAGTGAAAAACTGTTTTTT
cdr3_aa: CASRPTGTGRSEKLFF

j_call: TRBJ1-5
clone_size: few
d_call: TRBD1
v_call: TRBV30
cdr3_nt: TGTGCCTGGACTGGACAGGGGATAGGACAGCCCCAGCATTTT
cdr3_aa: CAWTGQGIGQPQHF

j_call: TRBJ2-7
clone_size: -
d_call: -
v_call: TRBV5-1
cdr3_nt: TGCGCCAGCAGCACCACCTCCAGGGATAGGGCCTACGAGCAGTACTTC
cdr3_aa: CASSTTSRDRAYEQYF

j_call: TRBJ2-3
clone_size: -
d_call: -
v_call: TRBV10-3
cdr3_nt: TGTGCCATCAGTGAGTCAGGGGGGACAGTTACGCAGTATTTT
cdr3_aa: CAISESGGTVTQYF

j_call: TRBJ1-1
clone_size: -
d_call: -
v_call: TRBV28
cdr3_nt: TGTGCCAGCAGCAGGGATAGGGTCACTGAAGCTTTCTTT
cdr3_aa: CASSRDRVTEAFF

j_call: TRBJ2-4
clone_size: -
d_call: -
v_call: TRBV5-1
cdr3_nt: TGCGCCAGCAGCGGGGGCCGGGGAGACGATCAGTACTTC
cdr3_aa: CASSGGRGDDQYF

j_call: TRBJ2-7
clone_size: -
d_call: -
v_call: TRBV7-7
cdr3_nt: TGTGCTAGCCACATAGGGGGCTACGAGCAGTACTTC
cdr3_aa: CASHIGGYEQYF

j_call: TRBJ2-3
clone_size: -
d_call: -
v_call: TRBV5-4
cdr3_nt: TGTGCCAGCAGCCCTGGCAGGGGAAGTACGCAGTATTTT
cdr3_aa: CASSPGRGSTQYF

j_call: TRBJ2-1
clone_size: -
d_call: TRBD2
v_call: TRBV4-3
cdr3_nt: TGCGCCAGCAGCCAAGATACGGGAGTCGGCGGGAGACTTAATGAGCAGTTCTTC
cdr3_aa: CASSQDTGVGGRLNEQFF

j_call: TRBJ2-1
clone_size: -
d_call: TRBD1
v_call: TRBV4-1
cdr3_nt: TGCGCCAGCAGCCAAGGGGGACAGGTCTACAATGAGCAGTTCTTC
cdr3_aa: CASSQGGQVYNEQFF